The T cell receptor (beta chain) under discussion was sequenced for a study of T cells after yellow fever vaccination (dated by TCRdb to between 2019 and 2020). Background for the entire study: The SMART-Seq v4 Ultra Low Input RNA kit was used to prepare libraries from fractions with low cell numbers. To follow T-cell clones before and after both primary and booster YFV17D yellow fever vaccination, bulk TCR alpha and beta repertoires underwent longitudinal sequencing. Two healthy male donors, one aged 18 to 30 and one aged 30 to 40 years, were included in the cohort. Blood samples were taken at several timepoints before and after primary and secondary immunization, and bulk PBMC replicates and cell subsets were isolated. General study outcomes and caveats: After the booster, most of the clones that had expanded following primary vaccination were detected again (almost 98% of CD4 and 80% to 90% of CD8), which suggests that memory was broadly maintained. A small share of clonotypes was detected in both CD4 and CD8 compartments, with the overlap likely arising from convergent recombination. FACS-sorted repertoires could contain abundant contaminating clonotypes from the bulk population, so computational filtering was required. The secondary T-cell response was weaker than the primary response but faster, peaking on day 5 instead of day 15. Because the study included only a couple of donors, the extent to which the findings can be generalized is limited.

For sequencing, an Illumina NovaSeq 6000 was employed. TCR cDNA was synthesized by 5'RACE template switching, which introduced a universal primer site and unique molecular identifiers. cDNA synthesis was primed from both the TCR alpha and TCR beta constant segments. Library amplification used two PCR steps, and the second PCR step added sample barcodes and sequencing adapters. Libraries were sequenced on Illumina HiSeq 2500 (2x100 bp) or NovaSeq (2x150 bp). Concerning the study's data processing: MIGEC handled demultiplexing of reads and collapsing into UMI consensus sequences, while MiXCR performed V(D)J alignment. Clonotypes responding to the vaccine were identified with edgeR on replicate PBMC samples, with the criteria of FDR below 0.01 and a log2 fold change above 5 up to day 15. Each bulk clonotype received a CD4 or CD8 identity based on whether the sequenced CD4 or CD8 repertoire contained that clonotype at higher abundance. In TCRdb, the public reads were trimmed at Q25 with fastp and aligned with MiXCR, with productive beta chains retained. Identical CDR3 protein sequences are pooled into one entry, listed with their most common genes and DNA. The V and J calls follow TCRdb's processing rather than the paper's. The sample table lists about 220,000 distinct CDR3 sequences, approximately 3.3% of them with a count of one. Of the sample, 2.5% to 3.5% falls within the top ten clones.

Trimmed from V: 1 base; trimmed from J: 5 bases; junction bases lacking a gene match: 7. Reading from cysteine to phenylalanine, the CDR3 counts 15 amino acids. The kept DNA is CDR3 alone, 45 bases in frame from the first base. The germline V gene specifies SGHTA as CDR1 and FQGNSA as CDR2. The sample's treatment or condition, from its label and the paper: live attenuated yellow fever vaccine strain. A standard Ficoll-Paque protocol was used to isolate PBMCs from peripheral blood. Dynabeads CD4 and CD8 positive selection kits were used to isolate the CD4 and CD8 T-cell fractions. TriZol was used to extract RNA from bulk PBMCs, from CD4 and CD8 fractions, and from dextramer-positive and dextramer-negative fractions. This clonotype came up many times. The antigen it recognizes is unknown. Base qualities are not provided; no much larger clone lies one nucleotide away.

The starting material was CD4+ T cells sorted from PBMCs, obtained 10 days after the yellow fever booster vaccination. The chain is made from TRBV7-2 and TRBJ2-5; 7 bases in between match TRBD2. The receptor comes from a man between 18 and 35 years old who received the YFV17D yellow fever vaccine. The CDR3 protein sequence reads: CASSLVRGGGETQYF. The sequence in DNA is TGTGCCAGCAGCTTAGTTCGCGGGGGTGGTGAGACCCAGTACTTC.